The rows below give T cell receptor beta chains drawn from one sample of a study of shared clonotypes between healthy human individuals. Clones were read by immunoSEQ multiplex PCR, and TCRdb kept only the in-frame ones, dropping some. Of about 2,500,000 clones listed, around 90% are singletons. Sequencing was done on a sample of naive CD4+ T cells sorted from blood. The receptors were sampled from a man aged 18 to 35 in good health. Both conserved end residues are part of each CDR3. The order of the fields is V gene, J gene, D gene, clone size, CDR3 DNA, CDR3 protein. D genes are given only for firm matches. The size of a clone is reported for some rows only, either as once, few or many, or as a class for expanded clones.

TRBV2	TRBJ1-1	TRBD1	NA	TGTGCCAGCAACCCTTATGGACAGGTTAACACTGAAGCTTTCTTT	CASNPYGQVNTEAFF
TRBV11-2	TRBJ2-4	TRBD1	NA	TGTGCCAGCAGCCAGGGACAGGGTCTCGCGTTTGGCATTCAGTACTTC	CASSQGQGLAFGIQYF
TRBV5-1	TRBJ2-5	NA	NA	TGCGCCAGCAGCGTTATCGGGACCGGTGGGGAGACCCAGTACTTC	CASSVIGTGGETQYF
TRBV14	TRBJ2-3	TRBD1	NA	TGTGCCAGCAGCCAACAGGGGGCCCAGACAGATACGCAGTATTTT	CASSQQGAQTDTQYF
TRBV9	TRBJ2-6	NA	NA	TGTGCCAGCAGCGTAGAATCCAACGTCCTGACTTTC	CASSVESNVLTF
TRBV5-1	TRBJ2-3	TRBD1	once	TGCGCCAGCAGCCCAGGACAGGGGGCGGCAGATACGCAGTATTTT	CASSPGQGAADTQYF
TRBV11-2	TRBJ2-2	TRBD1	once	TGTGCCAGCAGCTGGACCGGGACAGGGTCCACCGGGGAGCTGTTTTTT	CASSWTGTGSTGELFF
TRBV15	TRBJ2-3	TRBD1	NA	TGTGCCACCGGAACAGGGGGCAGCGCAGATACGCAGTATTTT	CATGTGGSADTQYF
TRBV11-3	TRBJ1-1	TRBD1	NA	TGTGCCAGCAGTGAGCAGGGGGGTGGGACTGAAGCTTTCTTT	CASSEQGGGTEAFF
TRBV7-9	TRBJ2-2	NA	once	TGTGCCAGCAGCTCCGACACCTACACCGGGGAGCTGTTTTTT	CASSSDTYTGELFF
TRBV5-1	TRBJ1-1	NA	NA	TGCGCCAGCAGCACGGGGGGGATCCTCGGTGAAGCTTTCTTT	CASSTGGILGEAFF
TRBV2	TRBJ1-5	NA	NA	TGTGCCAGCACCGCGGGTAAGAATCAGCCCCAGCATTTT	CASTAGKNQPQHF
TRBV5-1	TRBJ2-7	NA	NA	TGCGCCAGCAGCCAAGGGACGTTCAGCTCCTACGAGCAGTACTTC	CASSQGTFSSYEQYF
TRBV10-2	TRBJ1-2	NA	NA	TGCGCCAGCAGTCCTAGGAGCTATGGCTACACCTTC	CASSPRSYGYTF
TRBV5-6	TRBJ1-1	TRBD1	NA	TGTGCCAGCAGCTTGGGACAGGGCAAGGGGGAAGCTTTCTTT	CASSLGQGKGEAFF
TRBV30	TRBJ1-2	TRBD1	NA	TGTGCCTGGAGTGGTTATGTGACAGGGAACGGCTACACCTTC	CAWSGYVTGNGYTF
TRBV10-3	TRBJ2-5	NA	NA	TGTGCCATCAGTGGAGGGGAGACCCAGTACTTC	CAISGGETQYF